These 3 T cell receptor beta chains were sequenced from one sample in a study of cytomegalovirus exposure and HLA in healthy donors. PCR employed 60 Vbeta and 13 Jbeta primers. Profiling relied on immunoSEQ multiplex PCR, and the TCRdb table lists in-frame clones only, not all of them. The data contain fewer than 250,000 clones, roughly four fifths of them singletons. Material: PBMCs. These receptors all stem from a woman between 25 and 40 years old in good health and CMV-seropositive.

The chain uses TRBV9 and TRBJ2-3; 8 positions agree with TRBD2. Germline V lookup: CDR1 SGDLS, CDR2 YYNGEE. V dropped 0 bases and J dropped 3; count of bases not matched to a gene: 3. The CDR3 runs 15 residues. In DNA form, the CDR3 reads TGTGCCAGCAGCGTAGGAGCGGGAGCGACAGATACGCAGTATTTT. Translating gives CASSVGAGATDTQYF.

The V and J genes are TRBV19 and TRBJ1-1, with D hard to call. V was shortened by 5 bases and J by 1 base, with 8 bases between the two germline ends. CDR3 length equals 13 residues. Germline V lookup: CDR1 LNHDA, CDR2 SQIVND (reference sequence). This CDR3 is CASSLVQNTEAFF. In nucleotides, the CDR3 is TGTGCCAGTAGTTTGGTACAGAACACTGAAGCTTTCTTT.

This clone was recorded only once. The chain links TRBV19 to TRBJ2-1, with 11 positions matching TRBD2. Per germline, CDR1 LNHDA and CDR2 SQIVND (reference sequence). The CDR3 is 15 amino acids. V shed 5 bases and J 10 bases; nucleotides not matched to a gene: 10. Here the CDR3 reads CASSRTSGPLNEQFF. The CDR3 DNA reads TGTGCCAGTAGTCGGACTAGCGGGCCCCTTAACGAGCAGTTCTTC.